In its sample, the clone carrying this T cell receptor (beta chain) was seen many times. Its antigen is as yet unknown. The cDNA came from 5'RACE with 10-nucleotide random UMIs. MiXCR was run by TCRdb on the 5' RACE reads, yielding one entry per CDR3 protein. The table lists roughly 62,000 distinct CDR3 sequences, 4.5% to 5.5% of them singletons, with approximately 3.5% in the top ten. The CDR3 spans 14 residues. With 0 bases removed from V and 1 base from J, the gap between germline ends came to 7 bases. CDR1 is SGDLS, CDR2 YYNGEE, per germline. The data belong to a study of neurological immune-mediated disorders. Points from the study as a whole: Multiple sclerosis, the disease with the least TCR clonal expansion, fell below healthy controls, whereas HTLV-1-associated myelopathy showed the most.

Sequenced material: PBMCs. V is TRBV9 and J is TRBJ1-2; D unresolved. The receptor was isolated from a woman aged 45-65 years with multiple sclerosis. The CDR3 nucleotides are TGTGCCAGCAGCGTAGAAGGAAATAACTATGGCTACACCTTC. Amino acid sequence: CASSVEGNNYGYTF. The full variable domain, in which reference TRBV9 and TRBJ1-2 provide the parts outside the CDR3, is DSGVTQTPKHLITATGQRVTLRCSPRSGDLSVYWYQQSLDQGLQFLIQYYNGEERAKGNILERFSAQQFPDLHSELNLSSLELGDSALYFCASSVEGNNYGYTFGSGTRLTVV.